This T cell receptor beta chain was documented in a study of sequential checkpoint blockade in melanoma (dated by TCRdb to between 2019 and 2020). Background on the whole study: Patients were randomized 1:1 to first-line nivolumab followed by ipilimumab (arm A) or ipilimumab followed by nivolumab (arm B). For about two dozen patients, matched tumor biopsies were obtained before treatment and at week 13, following single-agent nivolumab (arm A) or ipilimumab (arm B). In about 80% of the matched pre- and post-treatment tumor biopsy pairs, both biopsies came from the same lesion. DNA from approximately 88 pretreatment melanoma tumor samples was subjected to TCRbeta immunosequencing. Maintenance nivolumab came after each of the two trial sequences. Results and caveats for the whole study, not just this receptor: In the nivolumab-first arm (arm A), pretreatment tumor TIL clonality was associated with response (P = .04). Within-arm analyses of tumor T-cell fraction were limited by small sample sizes and reduced statistical power. Larger, independent patient cohorts are needed to validate the response-prediction model that combines TCR metrics and mutation burden. Patients with increases in tumor T-cell fraction and clonality by week 13 were approximately 30 times more likely to achieve clinical benefit. Tumor T-cell fraction and clonality were correlated with PD-L1 staining and CD8+ T-cell counts, but not with mutational load.

On this clone itself: The antigen it binds to is not known. Per-base quality was not reported, and no clone a single base away is much larger than it.

The cysteine opens and the phenylalanine closes a CDR3 of 15 amino acids. Solely the CDR3 DNA is kept, with 45 bases framed from the first base. The junction shows trimming of 4 bases on V and 3 bases on J, plus 15 bases between the germline ends. Via the germline V gene, CDR1 is SGHDN and CDR2 FVKESK. The treatment or condition label here, explained by the study, means: randomized to nivolumab then ipilimumab (arm A) or the reverse (arm B). No trial patient had received prior DNA-damaging chemotherapy. Samples were obtained from patients with melanoma enrolled in CheckMate 064, a randomized, open-label phase II trial of sequential checkpoint blockade. Tumor TCR sequencing used genomic DNA from formalin-fixed paraffin-embedded (FFPE) tissue samples. TCRbeta CDR3 regions were immunosequenced from genomic DNA with the immunoSEQ Assay. Before high-throughput sequencing, the genomic DNA was amplified using bias-controlled multiplex PCR. As for the original processing: To quantify the absolute abundance of each unique TCRbeta CDR3 region, the sequences were collapsed and filtered. Clonality, defined as 1 minus Pielou's evenness, was calculated using only productive rearrangements. Tumor T-cell fraction was calculated by normalizing TCRbeta template counts to usable DNA, which was estimated from several housekeeping genes. A previously published method was used to identify clones whose frequencies were significantly greater in on-treatment samples than in baseline samples. This immuneACCESS table, as held by TCRdb, lists in-frame sequences with V and J called but not all clones. Of the missing ones, under half trace to an unresolved V gene in checked studies; the others have no known cause. That table furnishes V, J and clone size, whereas the DNA furnished D and trimming. This sample is represented by approximately 4,900 clones; about 25% of them were singletons. The ten most abundant clones make up around 21% of the sample.

Sequencing was performed on tumor tissue (inferred from file names), taken from a patient given nivolumab and ipilimumab in sequence. This TCR came from a human donor with melanoma. Recombination linked TRBV14 to TRBJ2-5; TRBD1 is a weak D gene call, 8 bases matching. At the DNA level, the sequence is TGTGCCAGCAGCCCCCGACAGGGGAGGGAAGAGACCCAGTACTTC. It translates as CASSPRQGREETQYF.